One and the same sample provided the 17 T cell receptor beta chains below, sequenced in a study of T cell clones after liver transplantation. Here immunoSEQ multiplex PCR was the method, and the copy in TCRdb shows in-frame clones only, minus some. This table holds about 68,000 clones, 80% to 95% found once. Sample: CD4+ T cells from blood, taken about 26 months after liver transplant. These receptors came from a human patient who received a liver transplant. T cells may partly derive from the graft donor.

This chain joins TRBV11-3 and TRBJ2-2, with 8 bases aligning to TRBD1. Germline V gene lookup returns CDR1 SGHNT and CDR2 YENEEA. The length of the CDR3 is 18 residues. The ends lost 7 bases at V and 3 bases at J; junction bases unmatched: 16. CDR3: CASTWARTGPMDTGELFF. CDR3 DNA: TGTGCCAGCACCTGGGCGAGGACAGGGCCTATGGACACCGGGGAGCTGTTTTTT.

The sample holds one count of this clone. This CDR3 is CASSERAQGLGEKLFF. CDR3 bases: TGTGCCAGCAGTGAGCGGGCACAGGGGCTAGGTGAAAAACTGTTTTTT. The V call is TRBV6-1, the J call TRBJ1-4; 7 bases line up with TRBD1. The CDR3 covers 16 residues. V lost 3 bases to trimming and J lost 7 bases; unmatched junction nucleotides: 11. Germline CDR1 and CDR2: MNHNS and SASEGT.

The J gene is TRBJ2-5, the V gene TRBV7-8; tentative D call: TRBD1 (6 bases). CDR1 and CDR2 (germline): SGHVS, FQNEAQ. The CDR3 runs 12 residues. Between the trimmed V and J ends, which lost 6 bases and 5 bases, there was a span of 10 bases. CDR3 loop: CASSSGVETQYF. DNA of the CDR3: TGTGCCAGCAGTTCAGGGGTGGAGACCCAGTACTTC.

The rearrangement links TRBV7-9 to TRBJ2-3; D is uncertain. V was cut by 5 bases and J by 0 bases, with 3 bases left in between. This CDR3 has 12 amino acids. CDR1 SEHNR and CDR2 FQNEAQ come from the germline V gene (reference sequence). The CDR3 is CASSRSTDTQYF. The CDR3, as DNA: TGTGCCAGCAGCCGGAGCACAGATACGCAGTATTTT.

The chain joins TRBV5-1 to TRBJ2-1; TRBD2 aligns across 15 bases. The CDR3 covers 18 residues. CDR1 SGHRS and CDR2 YFSETQ come from the germline V gene. Trimming removed 4 bases from V and 6 bases from J; junction bases left unmatched: 11. CDR3 loop: CASSPTSGTSGRSNEQFF. The CDR3 DNA follows: TGCGCCAGCAGCCCAACTTCCGGGACTAGCGGGAGGTCCAATGAGCAGTTCTTC.

This chain joins TRBV18 and TRBJ2-1; D gene unclear. V was pared by 4 bases and J by 6 bases, with 7 bases between. Per germline, CDR1 KGHSH and CDR2 LQKENI. CDR3 length: 12 residues. This CDR3 reads CASSRASNEQFF. The CDR3 DNA reads TGTGCCAGCTCACGAGCGAGCAATGAGCAGTTCTTC.

The chain has TRBV11-3 and TRBJ2-7, with D possibly TRBD2 on 5 matching bases. Per germline, CDR1 SGHNT and CDR2 YENEEA. CDR3 size: 14 residues. The V and J ends lost 6 bases and 3 bases respectively, with 15 bases between them. The CDR3 DNA sequence: TGTGCCAGCAGGGGAAAAGGAGGCAACTACGAGCAGTACTTC. Translated, it gives CASRGKGGNYEQYF.

In the case of this clone: This sample also contains other DNA sequences that code for the same CDR3. The chain has TRBV9 and TRBJ2-3; 7 positions match TRBD2. This CDR3 comprises 16 residues. V was pared by 0 bases and J by 1 base, with 5 bases of the junction left unmatched. The V gene's germline CDR1 is SGDLS and CDR2 YYNGEE. The CDR3: CASSVGAGSGTDTQYF. CDR3 DNA sequence: TGTGCCAGCAGCGTAGGAGCGGGATCAGGCACAGATACGCAGTATTTT.

The CDR3 coding sequence is TGTGCCAGCAGAATAACTGCTAACGAGCAGTACTTC. This gives the protein CASRITANEQYF. The J gene is TRBJ2-7, the V gene TRBV2; D is unclear. Germline CDR1 and CDR2: SNHLY and FYNNEI. The CDR3 runs 12 residues. The V and J ends lost 6 bases and 5 bases respectively, with 11 bases between them.

This rearrangement joins TRBV11-3 to TRBJ2-2; D perhaps matches TRBD1 (7 bases). Germline CDR1 is SGHNT and CDR2 is YENEEA. V was trimmed by 3 bases and J by 5 bases, leaving 10 bases between them. This CDR3 comprises 14 residues. The chain's CDR3 is CASSFRGETGELFF. Written as DNA, the CDR3 is TGTGCCAGCAGCTTCAGGGGGGAAACCGGGGAGCTGTTTTTT.

The V gene is TRBV7-3, the J gene TRBJ1-2; TRBD1 is a possible D gene (5 bases). CDR1 and CDR2 from the germline V gene are SGHTA and FQGTGA. The CDR3 is made up of 15 amino acids. V was cut by 1 base and J by 3 bases, with 12 bases left in between. In DNA, the CDR3 is TGTGCCAGCAGCTTAAATGCAGGGACCCACTATGGCTACACCTTC. Encoded protein: CASSLNAGTHYGYTF.

The V call is TRBV19, the J call TRBJ2-7; D might be TRBD1 (6 bases). Germline V gene data show CDR1 as LNHDA and CDR2 as SQIVND (reference sequence). The CDR3 loop spans 15 amino acids. Trimming removed 2 bases at V and 0 bases at J, with 11 bases between. The DNA of the CDR3 is TGTGCCAGTAGTATAACGGGACAAAGCTCCTACGAGCAGTACTTC. Protein: CASSITGQSSYEQYF.

This clone was observed once. The chain combines TRBV11-1 with TRBJ2-5; D unresolved. Germline V CDR1 and CDR2: SGHAT, FQDESV (reference sequence). The CDR3 is made up of 12 amino acids. V lost 3 bases to trimming and J lost 4 bases, with 6 bases between them. CDR3 sequence reads: CASSFLRETQYF. Here the CDR3 DNA reads TGTGCCAGCAGCTTCCTTCGAGAGACCCAGTACTTC.

This chain connects TRBV7-9 to TRBJ1-1; D gene unclear. The CDR3 sequence is 12 residues long. The germline gives CDR1 SEHNR, CDR2 FQNEAQ (reference sequence). Trimming pared 9 bases from V and 2 bases from J, leaving 10 bases between. CDR3 residues: CASSVDNTEAFF. Here the CDR3 DNA reads TGTGCCAGTTCGGTAGATAACACTGAAGCTTTCTTT.

The chain recombines TRBV7-6 with TRBJ2-5, with 10 bases lining up with TRBD2. Germline trimming cut 0 bases from V and 5 bases from J; bases unmatched to any gene: 9. The CDR3 contains 17 residues. CDR1 is SGHVS and CDR2 is FNYEAQ in the germline V gene. CDR3 in amino acids: CASSLAGSSGGGETQYF. For the CDR3, the DNA is TGTGCCAGCAGCTTAGCCGGGTCTAGCGGGGGAGGGGAGACCCAGTACTTC. The entire variable domain, with the rest obtained from reference TRBV7-6 and TRBJ2-5, is as follows: GAGVSQSPRYKVTKRGQDVALRCDPISGHVSLYWYRQALGQGPEFLTYFNYEAQQDKSGLPNDRFSAERPEGSISTLTIQRTEQRDSAMYRCASSLAGSSGGGETQYFGPGTRLLVL.

The chain uses TRBV7-3 and TRBJ2-2; no clear D. V lost 4 bases and J 9 bases, leaving 6 bases between the germline ends. The CDR3 runs 11 residues. Germline-derived CDR1 and CDR2 are SGHTA and FQGTGA. CDR3 sequence (DNA): TGTGCCAGCAGCTCTGGTCGGGAGCTGTTTTTT. This encodes CASSSGRELFF.

CDR3 residues: CASRYTGTSGSEPYF. The CDR3 DNA follows: TGTGCCAGCAGGTACACCGGGACTAGCGGCTCAGAGCCGTATTTT. The gene calls are TRBV6-5 and TRBJ2-3, with TRBD2 matching 11 bases. This CDR3 region has 15 residues. After removal of 6 bases from V and 14 bases from J, the junction contained 16 bases not matched to a gene. Germline V gene lookup returns CDR1 MNHEY and CDR2 SVGAGI.